This TCR beta chain was sequenced during a study of blood T cell repertoires in COVID-19. The overall study: Samples taken during acute and convalescent COVID-19 were collected in the United States, Italy and Spain.

Under the authors' procedure: Amplification with reference gene primers provided the estimates of nucleated cell counts. Method: immunoSEQ multiplex PCR; TCRdb's copy keeps in-frame clones and lacks some. From that table come the V and J calls and clone size; the DNA was used to work out D and trimming. The sample lists 30,000 to 40,000 clones, roughly nine tenths occurring once. The sequenced sample was peripheral blood. This TCR came from a human donor in a cohort sampled during active COVID-19.

Written as DNA, the CDR3 is TGTGCCACCGGGGACAGGGGATATCACAATGAGCAGTTCTTC. The encoded protein is CATGDRGYHNEQFF. This chain links TRBV19 with TRBJ2-1; 10 bases line up with TRBD1. Germline loops: CDR1 LNHDA, CDR2 SQIVND (reference sequence). V gave up 10 bases and J gave up 5 bases; unmatched junction bases: 8. The CDR3 has 14 amino acids.